This TCR beta chain is from a study of T cell responses to AZD1222 COVID-19 vaccine (dated by TCRdb to the early 2020s). The study in broad terms: A total of 230 or so trial participants underwent TCR sequencing, of whom roughly 210 received two doses of AZD1222 and about 25 received two doses of the MenACWY control vaccine. Enrollment into the trials was organized by age into subgroups of 18-55, 56-69 and 70-plus years, and those subgroups contained 148, 28 and 57 TCR-sequenced participants, respectively.

Per the publication, the time point label means: baseline before first vaccination. According to the study, the label for this sample's treatment or condition signals: meningococcal conjugate vaccine given as trial control. Samples from vaccinated people were obtained from the UK trials COV001 and COV002, which included a single-blind randomized controlled phase 2/3 trial of AZD1222 (ChAdOx1 nCoV-19) in healthy adults. For TCRbeta chain sequencing, PBMC samples from trial participants were taken at day 0 and at day 28 after the second dose. The CDR3 regions of human TCRbeta chains were subjected to immunosequencing. Under the source paper's analysis protocol: TCRs in the repertoires were matched against a reference library of SARS-CoV-2-specific TCRs that had been generated with the MIRA antigen-specificity platform. Breadth was defined as the fraction of unique TCRs that were SARS-CoV-2-associated. Depth was defined as the fraction of total T cells that were SARS-CoV-2-associated. Using the MIRA data, each spike-specific TCR was mapped to the spike region that the TCR reacts to and placed in a CD4 or CD8 class. Log10-transformed breadth and depth values were compared by one-way ANOVA with Sidak's multiple comparisons tests. TCRdb provides this immuneACCESS table in a form limited to in-frame rearrangements. Some clones are lacking; in checked studies, under half of them reflect an unresolved V gene, and why the rest are absent is not known. D and trimming come from the DNA, and the V and J calls and clone size come from that table. A total of 130,000 to 150,000 clones appear in this sample, around 88% of them only once. Jointly, the top ten make up 3% to 4% of the sample.

Comment on this clone: Its antigen has not been determined. No base qualities exist here, and no much larger clone lies one base off it.

From cysteine to phenylalanine, the CDR3 is 18 amino acids long. This entry keeps only the CDR3 DNA: 54 bases, framed from base 1. Trimming takes 4 bases off V and 0 bases off J; junction bases not matched to a gene: 11. In the germline V gene (reference sequence), CDR1 corresponds to LNHDA and CDR2 to SQIVND. Overall results and qualifications from the work: Participants were mostly white British and included more females than males, and it was suggested by the authors that clonal diversity may have been underestimated. Epitopes outside the regions mutated in the B.1.351 and B.1.1.7 variants were reportedly recognized by nearly half of the unique spike-specific TCRs. The 56-69-year group was small, and its depth increase did not reach significance, likely because of low power. Vaccine-associated CD4 TCRs spanned the whole spike protein, with dominant responses in regions 160-218 and 743-854. After two AZD1222 doses, spike-specific TCR breadth and depth were significantly higher than at day 0 and than in MenACWY recipients. Only five to seven AZD1222 recipients were SARS-CoV-2 seropositive at baseline, limiting conclusions about previously exposed vaccinees. Because no samples from the day 14 peak response were available, repertoires could be characterized only after the peak T cell response.

The material was peripheral blood, obtained on day 0 of MenACWY control vaccination. The sequence joins TRBV19 to TRBJ1-5, and 8 bases in between align with TRBD1. The receptor's source is an adult in good health. The nucleotide sequence is given as TGTGCCAGTAGTAGCAGGACAGGGCCGATAGGTAGCAATCAGCCCCAGCATTTT. Its protein reads: CASSSRTGPIGSNQPQHF.